Below are 4 T cell receptor beta chains sequenced from a single sample in a study of naive and memory T cell subsets (dated by TCRdb to about 2017). The protocol used for the library was UMI-ligation and nested PCR. The listed sequencing device is Illumina MiSeq. The beta constant-region primer was an equimolar mix of two oligonucleotides covering both TRBC1 and TRBC2. The public reads were reprocessed in TCRdb via fastp at Q25 and MiXCR, keeping in-frame beta chains. Rows with a matching CDR3 protein are joined into one entry that keeps the most common DNA and genes. Present in this sample are tens of thousands of distinct CDR3 sequences, under 15% of which were seen just once. Of the sample, 0.75% to 1% is held by the ten largest clones. Sequencing input: central memory CD4+ T cells from blood. Sample cell subset or site, as interpreted from the label and publication: central memory, CD45RA- CD27+. The receptors come from a human donor in good health.

This clonotype has more than one count but fewer than ten. The gene calls are TRBV30 and TRBJ2-7; D perhaps matches TRBD1 (6 bases). Trimming took 2 bases from V and 3 from J, leaving 11 bases between them. The CDR3 contains 13 residues. Germline CDR1 is GTSNPN and CDR2 is SVGIG (reference sequence). The CDR3 nucleotides are TGTGCCTGGAGTACAGGGCTCGTCTACGAGCAGTACTTC. It translates to CAWSTGLVYEQYF.

This clonotype was counted only a few times. This chain connects TRBV7-9 to TRBJ2-5; TRBD1 aligns across 10 bases. The CDR3 runs to 14 residues. V gave up 7 bases and J gave up 5 bases; unmatched junction bases: 7. Germline loops: CDR1 SEHNR, CDR2 FQNEAQ (reference sequence). The CDR3 reads CASTRGTGVETQYF. The CDR3 DNA is TGTGCCAGCACACGAGGGACAGGGGTCGAGACCCAGTACTTC.

This clonotype turned up a few times. The CDR3 region is CASGTSGPDTQYF. For the CDR3, the DNA is TGTGCCAGCGGGACTAGCGGTCCAGATACGCAGTATTTT. This chain joins TRBV12-3 or TRBV12-4 and TRBJ2-3; 11 bases agree with TRBD2. The CDR3 is made up of 13 amino acids. Trimming took 8 bases from V and 4 from J; bases not matched to a gene: 2.

This rearrangement joins TRBV6-5 to TRBJ2-7; unclear D gene. Trimming shortened V by 6 bases and J by 0 bases, and 12 bases separated the two germline ends. Germline loops: CDR1 MNHEY, CDR2 SVGAGI. The CDR3 has 14 amino acids. The CDR3 DNA reads as TGTGCCAGCAGGTACAGCCCCAGCTCCTACGAGCAGTACTTC. Amino acid sequence: CASRYSPSSYEQYF.